This T cell receptor (beta chain) was recorded in a study of human T cells and chemical hapten exposure. Each cDNA molecule in the library carried unique molecular identifiers. TCRdb passed the RACE reads through MiXCR, listing each CDR3 protein once. The sample comprises about 80,000 distinct CDR3 sequences, about 9.4% of which are singletons, and 2% to 2.5% rests with the top ten. This clonotype was observed many times. Germline V CDR1 and CDR2: SGHVS, FNYEAQ. V was cut by 5 bases and J by 6 bases, with 13 bases left in between. This CDR3 has 13 amino acids. Sample time point: patch test 2, 6 weeks after DPC sensitization. Treatment specified: therapeutic diphenylcyclopropenone sensitization with weekly scalp DPC.

The sequenced sample was whole blood, obtained in connection with sensitization to the hapten diphenylcyclopropenone (DPC). The chain couples TRBV7-6 to TRBJ1-2; D is perhaps TRBD1 (6 bases). The sequence derives from a young woman with alopecia areata. Some clones in this sample may be carry-over from other donors' samples. CDR3: CASSLRGGDGYTF. DNA for the CDR3: TGTGCCAGCAGCCTCCGGGGGGGCGATGGCTACACCTTC.